Presented here are 16 T cell receptor beta chains from one specimen sequenced in a study of OX40 agonist ivuxolimab in advanced cancers. Sequenced by immunoSEQ multiplex PCR; TCRdb stores in-frame clones only, minus some. The data hold some 58,000 clones, with around four fifths observed a single time. Source: CD4+ or CD8+ T cells sorted from blood, taken in a trial of the OX40 agonist ivuxolimab. The receptors here all came from an adult with an advanced solid tumor such as melanoma, head and neck, liver or kidney cancer.

The V and J genes are TRBV18 and TRBJ2-3; 7 bases agree with TRBD2. Germline CDR1 reads KGHSH; CDR2 reads LQKENI. The V gene end was trimmed by 5 bases and the J gene end by 4 bases; junction bases not matched to a gene: 6. CDR3 length: 14 residues. The DNA of the CDR3 is TGTGCCAGCTCAACCGGGGGGTTCGCAGATACGCAGTATTTT. It is translated as CASSTGGFADTQYF.

This clone was counted a single time. The V gene is TRBV11-1, the J gene TRBJ1-6; D is uncertain. V lost 2 bases, J lost 7 bases, and 3 bases lay in between. Germline V gene lookup returns CDR1 SGHAT and CDR2 FQDESV (reference sequence). The CDR3 is 12 residues long. As DNA, the CDR3 is TGTGCCAGCAGCTTATCCAATTCACCCCTCCACTTT. It yields the protein CASSLSNSPLHF.

The chain has TRBV11-2 and TRBJ2-5; possibly TRBD1 or TRBD2 for D (5 bases each). This CDR3 has 15 amino acids. The V gene lost 5 bases and the J gene lost 9 bases, with 22 bases spanning the gap. Looked up from germline, CDR1 is SGHAT and CDR2 is FQNNGV. The CDR3 nucleotides read TGTGCCAGCAGCCGTCCGGGGCCGGTGGTAAGCTCCCAGTACTTC. Translated: CASSRPGPVVSSQYF. Full variable domain (rest looked up from reference TRBV11-2 and TRBJ2-5): EAGVAQSPRYKIIEKRQSVAFWCNPISGHATLYWYQQILGQGPKLLIQFQNNGVVDDSQLPKDRFSAERLKGVDSTLKIQPAKLEDSAVYLCASSRPGPVVSSQYFGPGTRLLVL.

As regards this clone: An end of the junction differs from the germline gene, which may be a read error. The chain employs TRBV6-5 and TRBJ1-1; D possibly corresponds to TRBD1 (5 bases). The CDR3 runs to 15 residues. Per the germline V gene, CDR1 is MNHEY and CDR2 is SVGAGI. Written as DNA, the CDR3 is TGTGCCAGCAGTGACTCTTACGGACAGAACACTGAAGCTTTCTTT. Its translation: CASSDSYGQNTEAFF.

The chain couples TRBV11-2 to TRBJ2-3; 9 positions agree with TRBD2. The germline V gene has CDR1 SGHAT and CDR2 FQNNGV. CDR3 length: 15 residues. V dropped 8 bases and J dropped 11; count of bases not matched to a gene: 17. The CDR3 is CASQGGAGGPRGQYF. The CDR3 DNA follows: TGTGCCAGCCAGGGGGGAGCGGGAGGCCCTCGGGGGCAGTATTTT.

The genes are TRBV11-3 and TRBJ1-2; 7 bases are a match to TRBD1. CDR3 length equals 12 residues. Trimming removed 5 bases from V and 6 bases from J; junction bases left unmatched: 3. Germline assignment: CDR1 SGHNT and CDR2 YENEEA. DNA for the CDR3: TGTGCCAGCAGCGACAGGGTGGATGGCTACACCTTC. It is translated as CASSDRVDGYTF.

This rearrangement joins TRBV7-9 to TRBJ2-5; D possibly corresponds to TRBD2 (7 bases). The DNA end is more similar to TRBJ2-7, so the J call may be wrong. Germline V gene data show CDR1 as SEHNR and CDR2 as FQNEAQ (reference sequence). CDR3 length equals 13 residues. The DNA of the CDR3 is TGTGCCAGCAGCCAGAGGGGGGGTGACGAGCAGTACTTC. Protein sequence: CASSQRGGDEQYF.

V and J are TRBV2 and TRBJ1-1, with D unclear. The CDR3 is 13 residues long. Per germline, CDR1 SNHLY and CDR2 FYNNEI. V was trimmed by 4 bases and J by 2 bases, leaving 8 bases between them. CDR3 region: CASSGLLNTEAFF. CDR3 bases: TGTGCCAGCAGTGGACTTCTTAACACTGAAGCTTTCTTT.

This rearrangement joins TRBV2 to TRBJ2-5, with D perhaps TRBD2 (5 bases). This CDR3 is 12 amino acids long. From germline, CDR1 is SNHLY and CDR2 FYNNEI. CDR3 region: CAIVDTRETQYF. The DNA for the CDR3 is TGTGCGATCGTTGATACTAGGGAGACCCAGTACTTC.

The rearrangement links TRBV4-1 to TRBJ2-7; D is undetermined. The ends were cut back, 1 base at V and 2 bases at J, with 6 bases in the middle. Germline-derived CDR1 and CDR2 are MGHRA and YSYEKL. The CDR3 sequence is 13 residues long. Here the CDR3 reads CASSQAETYEQYF. The CDR3 region has the DNA TGCGCCAGCAGCCAAGCTGAGACCTACGAGCAGTACTTC.

The table lists this clone with a few counts. The genes are TRBV7-9 and TRBJ2-7; D is tentatively TRBD1 or TRBD2 (5 bases each). Trimming stripped 4 bases from V and 4 bases from J, with 11 bases between. The germline V gene encodes CDR1 SEHNR and CDR2 FQNEAQ (reference sequence). The CDR3 spans 13 residues. The CDR3 region has the DNA TGTGCCAGCAGCTCAGAGGGACGGTACGAGCAGTACTTC. This gives the protein CASSSEGRYEQYF.

The rearrangement joins TRBV2 to TRBJ2-1, with TRBD2 identical over 14 bases. Germline V gives CDR1 SNHLY, CDR2 FYNNEI. The CDR3 extends over 16 amino acids. V shed 5 bases and J 6 bases; nucleotides not matched to a gene: 6. For the CDR3, the DNA is TGTGCCAGCAGTCGACTAGCGGGAGGGCGGTTCAATGAGCAGTTCTTC. This codes for CASSRLAGGRFNEQFF.

This clone was counted only a few times. This chain uses TRBV6-5 with TRBJ2-1, with 11 positions matching TRBD2. Germline V gene lookup returns CDR1 MNHEY and CDR2 SVGAGI. Trimming removed 6 bases from V and 8 bases from J; junction bases left unmatched: 6. The CDR3 spans 14 residues. This chain's CDR3 is CASRRLAGKDEQFF. In DNA, the CDR3 is TGTGCCAGCAGGCGACTAGCGGGAAAGGATGAGCAGTTCTTC.

The chain has TRBV5-1 and TRBJ2-2; the D is unclear. V was pared by 0 bases and J by 1 base, with 7 bases between. Germline V lookup: CDR1 SGHRS, CDR2 YFSETQ. The CDR3 length is 15 residues. CDR3 coding DNA: TGCGCCAGCAGCTTGGGGTGGGGGAACACCGGGGAGCTGTTTTTT. It yields the protein CASSLGWGNTGELFF.

V gene TRBV5-1 combines with J gene TRBJ1-3; D is undetermined. Trimming stripped 3 bases from V and 0 bases from J, with 7 bases between. CDR3 length: 14 residues. CDR1 and CDR2 from the germline V gene are SGHRS and YFSETQ. CDR3 sequence: CASSSPSSGNTIYF. The CDR3 DNA reads TGCGCCAGCAGCTCTCCAAGCTCTGGAAACACCATATATTTT.

V is TRBV6-6 and J is TRBJ1-4; 7 positions match TRBD1. CDR3 length: 14 amino acids. Looked up from germline, CDR1 is MNHNY and CDR2 is SVGAGI (reference sequence). The trim removed 3 bases at V and 7 bases at J, leaving 5 bases unmatched. The CDR3 coding sequence is TGTGCCAGCAGTTATGGAACAGGGGCTGAAAAACTGTTTTTT. It yields the protein CASSYGTGAEKLFF.